The entry that follows covers one T cell receptor beta chain sequence. Its target is not known. Patients with chemo-refractory metastatic non-small-cell lung cancer received focal radiation plus CTLA-4 blockade with ipilimumab. The protocol was immunoSEQ multiplex PCR, while the TCRdb copy is restricted to in-frame clones and leaves out a portion. This sample has tens of thousands of clones; around 79% occur once, and the top ten carry more than 3.5%. Looked up from germline, CDR1 is SGHTA and CDR2 is FQGNSA. The CDR3 spans 14 residues. V trimming: 5 bases; J trimming: 1 base; junction bases outside the gene matches: 3. This record comes from a study of radiotherapy plus CTLA-4 blockade in lung cancer. Study overall: The study recorded objective responses in roughly 18% of patients and disease control in 25% to 35%.

Whole-study results and caveats: Blood TCR clones of tumor origin expanded after radiotherapy plus ipilimumab.

The chain employs TRBV7-2 and TRBJ2-3, with 7 bases identical to TRBD1. Specimen: peripheral blood, collected from a patient treated with radiotherapy plus ipilimumab. The receptor was isolated from a human donor with non-small cell lung cancer who had a partial response to radiotherapy plus ipilimumab. Some clones in this sample may be carry-over from other donors' samples. CDR3 amino acids: CASSLTGGTDTQYF. CDR3 DNA: TGTGCCAGCAGCCTTACAGGGGGCACAGATACGCAGTATTTT. The variable domain in full, completed from reference TRBV7-2 and TRBJ2-3, reads GAGVSQSPSNKVTEKGKDVELRCDPISGHTALYWYRQSLGQGLEFLIYFQGNSAPDKSGLPSDRFSAERTGGSVSTLTIQRTQQEDSAVYLCASSLTGGTDTQYFGPGTRLTVL.